Detailed here is one T cell receptor (beta chain). The CDR3 spans 16 residues. In the original workflow: Counts of nucleated cells, estimated from reference gene primer amplification, were obtained. The method was immunoSEQ multiplex PCR; TCRdb's version includes in-frame clones alone and lacks a portion of them. The DNA gave D and trimming, while V, J and clone size come from that table. The sample consists of under 300,000 clones, more than 65% of them appearing once. The entry originates in a study of blood T cell repertoires in COVID-19. Sequenced input: peripheral blood. This TCR came from a man aged 35 to 55 who had recovered from COVID-19. This rearrangement joins TRBV21-1 to TRBJ1-1; the table's D gene call, TRBD1, was not cross checked with the DNA. TRBV21-1 is listed as a pseudogene. This chain's CDR3 is CASSKGTGLCDTEAFF. DNA of the CDR3: TGTGCCAGCAGCAAAGGTACAGGGTTGTGTGACACTGAAGCTTTCTTT.